Below, one T cell receptor beta chain is given with its context. Antigen specificity is unknown. Built from TCR beta cDNA, the libraries had unique molecular identifiers in them. One entry per CDR3 protein, called by TCRdb with MiXCR from the PCR reads. The table has hundreds of thousands of distinct CDR3 sequences, more than 50% seen once; the top ten hold about 10%. This entry is derived from a study of post-analysis software for immune sequencing data. Overall study context: Progressive-relapsing, secondary progressive and relapsing-remitting multiple sclerosis were among the disease courses included. Overall study results and limits: Normalized Chao1 diversity was significantly reduced in patients versus controls. Compared with controls, patients had more of roughly 5 TRBV segments, including TRBV5-6, TRBV5-1 and TRBV20-1.

The CDR3 runs 13 residues. The J segment lost 5 bases and the V segment lost 7 bases, leaving 5 bases of the junction unmatched. The chain combines TRBV12-3 or TRBV12-4 with TRBJ2-7; 10 bases align to TRBD1. This TCR was sampled from a girl aged 2 to 9 with multiple sclerosis. Input material: blood. The CDR3 sequence is CASTGQGPHEQYF. CDR3 bases: TGTGCCAGCACGGGACAGGGGCCCCACGAGCAGTACTTC.